What follows describes a single T cell receptor beta chain. The data were obtained in a study of blood T cell repertoires in COVID-19. Study-wide context: Sources were T cells, B-cell-depleted T cells, or PBMCs; the material itself was cDNA or gDNA.

Sequenced by immunoSEQ multiplex PCR; TCRdb stores in-frame clones only, minus some. The profile shows 63,000 or so clones, 80% to 85% of them singletons. Germline-derived CDR1 and CDR2 are SGHRS and YFSETQ. The V end was cut by 4 bases, the J end by 4 bases, with 14 bases between. The CDR3 sequence is 14 residues long. The V call is TRBV5-1, the J call TRBJ1-1; maybe TRBD1 (6 bases). This receptor was identified in a human donor in a cohort sampled during active COVID-19. Input material: peripheral blood. For the CDR3, the DNA is TGCGCCAGCAGCGATGGGGGCCATGGCACTGAAGCTTTCTTT. This encodes CASSDGGHGTEAFF.